This section outlines one T cell receptor (beta chain) sequence together with its context. The antigen remains undetermined. The sample belongs to a study of blood T cells in healthy people across ages. Germline loops: CDR1 SGHTA, CDR2 FQGNSA. The CDR3 is made up of 16 amino acids. Trimming took 5 bases from V and 2 from J, leaving 16 bases between them. General study findings and limits: Per million T cells, the diversity of TCR beta decreased roughly linearly as age advanced.

The second PCR ran roughly 6 to 12 cycles with a sample-barcoded 5' primer and J-beta primers. CDR3-containing paired-end reads numbered at least 2.5 million in each sample. MiXCR was run by TCRdb on the 5' RACE reads, yielding one entry per CDR3 protein. The sample holds under 2,000,000 distinct CDR3 sequences, around 48% seen once. The rearrangement uses TRBV7-2 and TRBJ1-5; D is undetermined. The source of this sequence is a woman aged 40 to 50 in good health. The sequenced material came from blood. DNA of the CDR3: TGTGCCAGCAGCCCCCAGGCGCCCCGGGGCAATCAGCCCCAGCATTTT. Protein product: CASSPQAPRGNQPQHF. The variable domain in full, with the rest retrieved from reference TRBV7-2 and TRBJ1-5, is GAGVSQSPSNKVTEKGKDVELRCDPISGHTALYWYRQSLGQGLEFLIYFQGNSAPDKSGLPSDRFSAERTGGSVSTLTIQRTQQEDSAVYLCASSPQAPRGNQPQHFGDGTRLSIL.